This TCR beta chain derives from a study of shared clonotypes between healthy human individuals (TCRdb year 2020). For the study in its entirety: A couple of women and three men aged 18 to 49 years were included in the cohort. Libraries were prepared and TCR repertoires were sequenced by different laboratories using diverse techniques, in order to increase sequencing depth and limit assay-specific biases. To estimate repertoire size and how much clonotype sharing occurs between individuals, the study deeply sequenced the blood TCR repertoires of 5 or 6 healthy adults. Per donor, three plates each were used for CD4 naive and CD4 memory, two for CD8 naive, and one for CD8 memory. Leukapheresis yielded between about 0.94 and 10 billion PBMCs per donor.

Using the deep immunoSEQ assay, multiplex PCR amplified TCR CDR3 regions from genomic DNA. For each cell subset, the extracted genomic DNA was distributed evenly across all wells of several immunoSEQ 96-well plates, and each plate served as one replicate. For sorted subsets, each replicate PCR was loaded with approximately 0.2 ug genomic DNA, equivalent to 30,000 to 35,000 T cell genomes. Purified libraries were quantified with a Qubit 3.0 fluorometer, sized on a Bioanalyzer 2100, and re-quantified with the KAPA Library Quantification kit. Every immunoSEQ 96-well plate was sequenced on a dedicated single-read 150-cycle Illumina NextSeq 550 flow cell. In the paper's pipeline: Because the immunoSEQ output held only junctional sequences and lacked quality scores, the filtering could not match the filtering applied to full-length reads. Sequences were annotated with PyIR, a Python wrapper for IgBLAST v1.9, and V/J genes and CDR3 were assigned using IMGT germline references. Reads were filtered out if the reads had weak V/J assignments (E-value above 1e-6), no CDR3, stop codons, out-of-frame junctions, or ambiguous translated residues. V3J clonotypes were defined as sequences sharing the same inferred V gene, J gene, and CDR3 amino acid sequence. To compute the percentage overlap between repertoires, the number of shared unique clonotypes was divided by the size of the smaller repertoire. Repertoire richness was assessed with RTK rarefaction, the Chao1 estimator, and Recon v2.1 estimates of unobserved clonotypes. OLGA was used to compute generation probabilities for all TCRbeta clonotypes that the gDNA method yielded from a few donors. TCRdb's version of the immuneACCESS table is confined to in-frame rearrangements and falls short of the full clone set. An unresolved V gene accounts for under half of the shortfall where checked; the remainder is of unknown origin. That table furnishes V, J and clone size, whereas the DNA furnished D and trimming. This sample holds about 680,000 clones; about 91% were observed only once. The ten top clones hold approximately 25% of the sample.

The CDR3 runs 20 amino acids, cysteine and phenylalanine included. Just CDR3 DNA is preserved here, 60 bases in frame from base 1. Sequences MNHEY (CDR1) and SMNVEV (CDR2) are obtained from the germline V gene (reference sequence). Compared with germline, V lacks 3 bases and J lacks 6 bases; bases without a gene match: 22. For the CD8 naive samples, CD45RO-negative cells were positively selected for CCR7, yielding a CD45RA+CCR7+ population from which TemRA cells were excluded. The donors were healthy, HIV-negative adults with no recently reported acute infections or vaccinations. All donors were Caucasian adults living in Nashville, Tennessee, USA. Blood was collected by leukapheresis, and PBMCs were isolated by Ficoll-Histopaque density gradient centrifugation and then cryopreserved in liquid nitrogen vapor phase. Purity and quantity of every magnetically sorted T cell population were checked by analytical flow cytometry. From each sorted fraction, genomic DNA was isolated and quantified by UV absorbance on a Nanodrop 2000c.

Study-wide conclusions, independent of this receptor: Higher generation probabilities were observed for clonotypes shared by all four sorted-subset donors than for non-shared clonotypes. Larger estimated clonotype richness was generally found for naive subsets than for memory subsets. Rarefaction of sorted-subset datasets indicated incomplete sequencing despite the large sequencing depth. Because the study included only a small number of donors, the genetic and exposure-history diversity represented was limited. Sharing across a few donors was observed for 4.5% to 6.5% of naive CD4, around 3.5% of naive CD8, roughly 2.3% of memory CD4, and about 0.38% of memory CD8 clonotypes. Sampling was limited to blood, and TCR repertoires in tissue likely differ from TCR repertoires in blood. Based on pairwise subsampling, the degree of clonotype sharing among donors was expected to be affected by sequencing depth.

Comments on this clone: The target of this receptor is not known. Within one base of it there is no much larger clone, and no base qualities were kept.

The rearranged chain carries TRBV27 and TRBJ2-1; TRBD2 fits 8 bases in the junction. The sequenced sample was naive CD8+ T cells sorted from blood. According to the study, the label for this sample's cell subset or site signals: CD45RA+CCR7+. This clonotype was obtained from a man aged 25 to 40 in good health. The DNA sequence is TGTGCCAGCAGTTTTTCCATCCCACCGCAGCGGGAGAAGTGGTTCAATGAGCAGTTCTTC. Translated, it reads CASSFSIPPQREKWFNEQFF.